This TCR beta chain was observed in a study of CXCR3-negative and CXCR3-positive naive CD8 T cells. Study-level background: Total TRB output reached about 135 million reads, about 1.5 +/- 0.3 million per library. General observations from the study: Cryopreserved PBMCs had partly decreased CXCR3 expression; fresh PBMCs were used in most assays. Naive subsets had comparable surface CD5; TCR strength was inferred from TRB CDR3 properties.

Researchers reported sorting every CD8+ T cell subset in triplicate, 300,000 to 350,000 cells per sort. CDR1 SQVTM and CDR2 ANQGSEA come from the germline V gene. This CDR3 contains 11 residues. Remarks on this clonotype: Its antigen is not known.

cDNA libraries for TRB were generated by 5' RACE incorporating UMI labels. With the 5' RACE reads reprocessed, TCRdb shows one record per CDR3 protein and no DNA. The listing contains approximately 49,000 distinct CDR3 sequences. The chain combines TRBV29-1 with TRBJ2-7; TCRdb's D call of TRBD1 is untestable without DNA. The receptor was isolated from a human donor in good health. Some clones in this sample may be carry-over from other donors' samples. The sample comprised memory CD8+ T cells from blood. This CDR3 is CSVIRGGEQYF.